Listed here is a single T cell receptor beta chain. This sample stems from a study of technical replicates of blood from a few donors. The method was immunoSEQ multiplex PCR; TCRdb's version includes in-frame clones alone and lacks a portion of them. The repertoire holds 65,000 to 90,000 clones, roughly nine tenths seen once, with approximately 5% in the top ten. V lost 6 bases and J lost 4; bases outside the gene matches: 7. The CDR3 runs to 13 residues. From germline, CDR1 is SQVTM and CDR2 ANQGSEA. The receptor's source is a human donor in good health. Some clones in this sample may be carry-over from other donors' samples. Sequenced sample: PBMCs. The genes are TRBV29-1 and TRBJ2-7, with 9 nucleotides matching TRBD2. The CDR3 is CSVTSGRWYEQYF. CDR3 nucleotides: TGCAGCGTCACTAGCGGGCGGTGGTACGAGCAGTACTTC.